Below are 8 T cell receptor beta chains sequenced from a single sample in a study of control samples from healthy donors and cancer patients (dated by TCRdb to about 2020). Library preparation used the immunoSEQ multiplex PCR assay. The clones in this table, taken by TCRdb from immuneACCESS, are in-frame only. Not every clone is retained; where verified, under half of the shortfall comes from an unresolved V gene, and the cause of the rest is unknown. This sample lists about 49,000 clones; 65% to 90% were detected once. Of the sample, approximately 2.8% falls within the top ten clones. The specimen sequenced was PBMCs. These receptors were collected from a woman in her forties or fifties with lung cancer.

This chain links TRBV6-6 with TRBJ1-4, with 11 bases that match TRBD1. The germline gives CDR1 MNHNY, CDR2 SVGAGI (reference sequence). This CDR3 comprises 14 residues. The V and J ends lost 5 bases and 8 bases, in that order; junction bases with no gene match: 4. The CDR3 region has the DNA TGTGCCAGCAGTGACGGGACAGGGGGAGAAAAACTGTTTTTT. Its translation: CASSDGTGGEKLFF.

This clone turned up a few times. The CDR3 loop reads CASSPADKAVRPQHF. The CDR3 region has the DNA TGTGCCAGTAGTCCCGCGGACAAGGCCGTCCGGCCCCAGCATTTT. The chain uses TRBV19 and TRBJ1-5, with TRBD1 as a possible D gene (5 bases). The CDR3 has 15 residues. The germline V and J ends were trimmed by 5 bases and 9 bases, with 20 bases remaining between them. Germline-derived CDR1 and CDR2 are LNHDA and SQIVND (reference sequence).

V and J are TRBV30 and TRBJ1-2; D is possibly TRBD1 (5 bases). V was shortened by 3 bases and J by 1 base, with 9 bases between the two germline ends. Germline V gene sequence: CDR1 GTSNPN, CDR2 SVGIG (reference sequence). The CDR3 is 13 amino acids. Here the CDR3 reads CAWRETVNYGYTF. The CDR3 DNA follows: TGTGCCTGGAGGGAGACAGTTAACTATGGCTACACCTTC.

CDR3 loop: CASSPRTGLTNVLTF. DNA for the CDR3: TGTGCCAGCAGCCCAAGGACAGGGTTGACCAACGTCCTGACTTTC. The genes are TRBV11-2 and TRBJ2-6; TRBD1 matches at 8 bases. CDR3 length: 15 amino acids. V was pared by 5 bases and J by 8 bases, with 8 bases of the junction left unmatched. Germline CDR1 SGHAT, CDR2 FQNNGV.

The CDR3 DNA reads as TGTGCCAGCACCGATACGCGACGGATTAATGAAAAACTGTTTTTT. This encodes CASTDTRRINEKLFF. The gene calls are TRBV2 and TRBJ1-4; no definite D call. Trimming removed 7 bases from V and 4 bases from J, with 16 bases in between. Germline CDR1 is SNHLY and CDR2 is FYNNEI. The CDR3 covers 15 residues.

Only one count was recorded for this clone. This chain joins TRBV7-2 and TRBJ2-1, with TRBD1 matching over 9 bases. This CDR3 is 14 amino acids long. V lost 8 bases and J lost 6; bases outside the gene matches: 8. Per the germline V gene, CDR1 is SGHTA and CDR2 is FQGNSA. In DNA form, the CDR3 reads TGTGCCAGCCAGAGGACAGGGGAAGGCAATGAGCAGTTCTTC. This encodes CASQRTGEGNEQFF.

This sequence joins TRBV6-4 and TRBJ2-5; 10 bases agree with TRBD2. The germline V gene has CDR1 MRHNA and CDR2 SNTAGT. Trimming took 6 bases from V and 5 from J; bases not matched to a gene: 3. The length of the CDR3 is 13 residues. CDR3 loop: CASSILAGETQYF. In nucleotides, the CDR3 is TGTGCCAGCAGCATACTAGCGGGGGAGACCCAGTACTTC.

The CDR3 loop is CASSLVRGRLYNEQFF. CDR3 sequence (DNA): TGTGCCAGCAGCTTGGTCAGGGGGAGGTTATACAATGAGCAGTTCTTC. V usage is TRBV5-4 and J usage is TRBJ2-1; weak D call: TRBD1 (7 bases). The CDR3 sequence is 16 residues long. Per the germline V gene, CDR1 is SGHNT and CDR2 is YYREEE (reference sequence). The germline V and J ends were trimmed by 0 bases and 4 bases, with 14 bases remaining between them.